This T cell receptor beta chain was recovered during a study of T cell responses to AZD1222 COVID-19 vaccine. Whole-study findings and limits: Spike was spanned by vaccine-associated CD4 TCRs, which were dominant at 160-218 and 743-854.

This clone was observed once. The antigen remains unidentified. TCRdb's table, derived via immunoSEQ multiplex PCR, lists solely in-frame clones and lacks some. The repertoire holds 75,000 to 95,000 clones, with approximately 90% as singletons. The CDR3 is 13 residues long. The V and J ends lost 6 bases and 7 bases respectively, with 15 bases between them. The sequence was collected from an adult who received the AZD1222 COVID-19 vaccine. This chain links TRBV12-3 or TRBV12-4 with TRBJ1-1; maybe TRBD1 (5 bases). This specimen was peripheral blood, taken 28 days after the second AZD1222 dose. CDR3 bases: TGTGCCAGCAGCCCTGCGGCAGGGAATGAAGCTTTCTTT. Protein product: CASSPAAGNEAFF.